The present entry profiles one TCR beta chain with its context. This clonotype was counted many times. It lacks a known antigen. No per-base quality is available; no much larger clone lies one base away. This entry is derived from a study of T-cell reconstitution after alpha-beta-depleted transplantation in children (dated by TCRdb to 2016 to 2017). Concerning the study at large: Using TCR repertoire profiling, the study quantitatively followed how T-cell immune reconstitution unfolded in children after TCRalphabeta/CD19-depleted allogeneic hematopoietic cell transplantation. Study-wide findings and limitations: Over subsequent months, a decline in hyperexpanded clone frequencies was noted, and after one year, T-cell counts and TCRbeta diversity were mostly ascribed to newly produced T cells. The high TCRbeta diversity at day 60 in some patients was ascribed to recipient T cells and intrathymic progenitors that had survived conditioning. Apparently early alphabetaT-cell count recovery about two months after transplant reportedly relied on only several hundred rapidly expanded clones derived from non-depleted graft cells.

The sample's treatment or condition label, decoded: allogeneic hematopoietic cell transplantation with graft depleted of TCRalphabeta T cells and CD19 B cells. Transplant recipients were children who received TCRalphabeta/CD19-depleted allogeneic hematopoietic cell grafts. Library preparation was by PCR. Sequencing was carried out with an Illumina HiSeq 2500. TCR libraries were prepared with molecular barcoding, using unique molecular identifiers to normalize TCRbeta repertoire quantification. The public reads were run again by TCRdb, first through fastp at Q25 and then through MiXCR, and only productive beta chains were kept. Duplicate CDR3 protein sequences are folded into a single record with the most common DNA and genes. Counted in this sample were around 190,000 distinct CDR3 sequences; about 7% of them appeared once. More than 5.5% of the sample belongs to the ten largest clones. The cysteine opens and the phenylalanine closes a CDR3 of 12 amino acids. Just the 36-base CDR3 DNA is kept, in frame starting at base 1. The trim is 1 base for V and 15 bases for J, with a gap of 13 bases between the germline ends. The germline V gene yields MDHEN for CDR1 and SYDVKM for CDR2.

The receptor's source is a boy aged 2-9 years with acute lymphoblastic leukemia, due to receive a stem cell transplant. Sequencing was performed on PBMCs, taken before TCRalphabeta/CD19-depleted stem cell transplant. In this chain, TRBV28 is recombined with TRBJ2-1; the D gene is perhaps TRBD1, on 6 matching bases. The base sequence is TGTGCCAGCAGTTTATCCATGGACAGCGCGTTCTTC. Translated, it reads CASSLSMDSAFF.